The T cell receptor (beta chain) under discussion was sequenced for a study of STAT5B mutations in CD4+ large granular lymphocyte leukemia (dated by TCRdb to between 2021 and 2024). Study-level background: Among healthy controls, the CDR3 'QG' motif was associated with a particular HLA allele. TCRbeta repertoires of CD4+ T-cell large granular lymphocyte leukemia patients were compared with those of healthy blood donors. The purity of purified fractions was confirmed by flow cytometry on FACSCanto II or FACSVerse to exceed 95% among lymphocytes.

The healthy control group was made up of a few dozen blood donors, and the Finnish Red Cross blood service supplied their buffy coats. All TCR-sequenced material derived from peripheral blood: patient blood samples and healthy donor buffy coats. Peripheral blood mononuclear cells were isolated by Ficoll-Hypaque gradient centrifugation. For the healthy controls, CD4+ cells were obtained from buffy coats by magnetic purification. Genomic DNA was extracted with the Gentra Puregene Cell and Tissue kit and quantified on a Qubit 2.0 fluorometer. A word on this clone: This receptor's antigen is unknown. No qualities accompany the bases; no much larger clone lies one base away.

Study-level results and caveats: CD4-sorted patient repertoires appeared more clonal than healthy CD4+ repertoires, and this difference persisted after removing the putative leukemic clones. The data were not HLA-matched, and the relatively small sample size could explain the higher clonality seen in CD4+ compared with CD8+ T-LGLL. The main leukemic clonotypes were found to be private to each patient, although around 25% of the main leukemic clonotypes were detected at low frequency in the non-leukemic repertoires of other patients. Enrichment of TRBV06-family usage was observed among the top patient clones (8/27) relative to healthy controls (2/35).

V gives up 3 bases and J gives up 9 bases, and the segment between their germline ends measures 15 bases. The CDR1 and CDR2 encoded by the germline V gene are SNHLY and FYNNEI. The CDR3 measures 15 amino acids from cysteine to phenylalanine. The entry retains the CDR3 DNA only, 45 bases that are in frame from base 1. The immunoSEQ assay at survey resolution was used to sequence TCRbeta rearrangements from genomic DNA. The authors' analysis ran thus. In the TCR sequencing data, the lowest productive clonotype frequency that could be detected was 2.59 x 10-5. Only productive TCRbeta rearrangements, defined as complete and in-frame sequences, were included in the analyses. Sample clonality was computed as Simpson clonality in the immunoSEQ Analyzer version 3.0. Clones were grouped by frequency into very rare, small, medium, large (1-20%) or hyperexpanded (>20%) categories. Generation probabilities were estimated with OLGA 1.2.3, V-gene circos plots were made with VDJtools, specificities were looked up in VDJdb, and CDR3 motifs were identified with GLIPH. Not all clones reach the TCRdb copy of this immuneACCESS table, which keeps in-frame sequences only. Checked studies attribute under half of the gap to unresolved V genes and leave the rest unexplained. From that table come the V and J calls and clone size; the DNA was used to work out D and trimming. This sample holds roughly 46,000 clones; approximately 83% were observed only once. Of the sample, under 0.4% is held by the ten largest clones.

Sequenced: CD4+ T cells from blood buffy coats. This TCR came from a human donor in good health. The chain is made from TRBV2 and TRBJ1-6, with a weak D call of TRBD1 (5 bases match). CDR3 region: CASSDQGILGSPLHF. The DNA sequence reads TGTGCCAGCAGTGACCAGGGTATTTTGGGTTCACCCCTCCACTTT.